The clone carrying this T cell receptor beta chain has a handful of counts. The V gene's germline CDR1 is MNHEY and CDR2 SMNVEV (reference sequence). CDR3 size: 13 residues. Deletions cut 8 bases from V and 2 bases from J, with 13 bases between. The data stem from a study of blood T cell repertoires in COVID-19. Study-wide context: The samples span acute and convalescent COVID-19 from the United States, Italy and Spain. PBMCs, B-cell-depleted T cells, or T cells were the source of the cDNA or gDNA that made up the material.

In the original processing: Estimates of nucleated cell counts were drawn from the amplification of reference gene primers. This table comes from immunoSEQ multiplex PCR, and its TCRdb copy is limited to in-frame clones, with some not included. V, J and clone size are taken as reported in that table, and D and trimming were inferred from the DNA itself. The sample consists of about 100,000 clones, approximately 62% of them appearing once. Sequencing was done on a sample of peripheral blood. The TCR sequence derives from a man older than 75 with acute or convalescent COVID-19. The chain is built from TRBV27 and TRBJ2-7, with D perhaps matching TRBD2 (6 bases). CDR3 amino acids: CASARGLTYEQYF. CDR3 bases: TGTGCCAGCGCCCGGGGGTTGACCTACGAGCAGTACTTC.